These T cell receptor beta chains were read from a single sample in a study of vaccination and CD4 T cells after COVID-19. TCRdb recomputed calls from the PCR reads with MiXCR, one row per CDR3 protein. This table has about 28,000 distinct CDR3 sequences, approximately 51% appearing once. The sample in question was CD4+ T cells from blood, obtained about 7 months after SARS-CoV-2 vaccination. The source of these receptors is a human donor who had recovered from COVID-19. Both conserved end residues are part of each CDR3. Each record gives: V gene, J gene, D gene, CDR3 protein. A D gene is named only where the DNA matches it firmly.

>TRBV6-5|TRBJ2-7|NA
CASSYSQGVHEQYF
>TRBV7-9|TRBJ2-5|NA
CASSLGWSKVGETQYF
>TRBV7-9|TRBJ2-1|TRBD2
CASSHPQWREGLLEQFF
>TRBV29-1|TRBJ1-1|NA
CSVGGYTEAFF
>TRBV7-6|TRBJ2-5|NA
CASGDQETQYF
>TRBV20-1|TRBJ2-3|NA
CSATGTTTDTQYF
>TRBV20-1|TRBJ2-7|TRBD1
CSARDRQGVRYEQYF
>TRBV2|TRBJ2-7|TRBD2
CTSSEGGGGRTYYEQYF
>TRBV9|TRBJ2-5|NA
CASSVASQETQYF
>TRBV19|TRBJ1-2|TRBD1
CASSTGTARGGGYTF
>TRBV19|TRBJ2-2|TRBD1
CASRGTGVAGELFF
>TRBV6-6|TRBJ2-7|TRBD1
CASSRTGTSYEQYF
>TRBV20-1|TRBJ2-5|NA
CSARRAGLQETQYF
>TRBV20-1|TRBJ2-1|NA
CSARDPFGTGYNEQFF
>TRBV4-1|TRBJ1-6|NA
CASSPEGGALGGTLHF
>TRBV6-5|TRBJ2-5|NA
CASSYSRGVETQYF
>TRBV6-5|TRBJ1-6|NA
CASSYSGQGKAPLHF
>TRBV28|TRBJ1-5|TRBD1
CASSLRGQGGNQPQHF
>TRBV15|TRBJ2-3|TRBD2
CATSRAASGSGTDTQYF
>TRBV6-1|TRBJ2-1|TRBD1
CAGTRDRDNEQFF
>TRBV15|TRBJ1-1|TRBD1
CATSRDVEGAGTEAFF
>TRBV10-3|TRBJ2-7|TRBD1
CAISEAMTGPHEQYF
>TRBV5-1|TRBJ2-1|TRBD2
CASSLDWTSYNEQFF
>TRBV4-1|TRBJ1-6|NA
CASRAGGSYNSPLHF
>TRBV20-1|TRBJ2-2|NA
CSASGTRSQWGELFF
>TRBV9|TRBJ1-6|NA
CASSARDSNSPLHF
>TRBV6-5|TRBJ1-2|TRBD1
CASSSRTGANYGYTF
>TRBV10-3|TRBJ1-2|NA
CAISASSGEWGYGYTF
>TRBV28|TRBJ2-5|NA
CASRRGPKETQYF
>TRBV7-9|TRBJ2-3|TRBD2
CASSPGVGLVQHTDTQYF
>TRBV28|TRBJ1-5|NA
CASSLGEAQPQHF
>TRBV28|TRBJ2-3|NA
CASSSHPPSTDTQYF
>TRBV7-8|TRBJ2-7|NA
CASSPGPGLEEYF
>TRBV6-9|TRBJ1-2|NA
CASSFGERHGYTF
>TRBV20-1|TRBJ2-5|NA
CSASLWTGQETQYF
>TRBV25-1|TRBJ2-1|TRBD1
CASSEDRVYEQFF
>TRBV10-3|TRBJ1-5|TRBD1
CAISATGRNQPQHF
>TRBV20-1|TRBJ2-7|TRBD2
CSARLAGREDEQYF
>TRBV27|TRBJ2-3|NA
CASSFLRGGRTDTQYF
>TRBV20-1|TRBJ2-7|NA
CSAEGPYEQYF
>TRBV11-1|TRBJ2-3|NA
CASSQAYTDTQYF
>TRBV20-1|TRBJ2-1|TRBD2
CSASSSGGYNEQFF
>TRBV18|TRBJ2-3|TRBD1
CASSPRPGGGGTQYF
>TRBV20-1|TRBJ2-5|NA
CSAGRSGRETQYF
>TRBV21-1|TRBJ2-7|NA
CASSKAPLLAGVVEQYF
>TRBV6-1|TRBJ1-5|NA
CASSRGGDNQPQHF
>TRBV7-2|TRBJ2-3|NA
CASSRGQGDTQYF
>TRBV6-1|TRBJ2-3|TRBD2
CATGGIGGGRGDTQYF
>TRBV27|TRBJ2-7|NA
CASSLGLNSYEQYF
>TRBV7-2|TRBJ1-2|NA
CASSLQGWDGYTF
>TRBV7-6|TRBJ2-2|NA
CASSQGVTGELFF
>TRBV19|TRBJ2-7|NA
CASSIQRGGLYEQYF
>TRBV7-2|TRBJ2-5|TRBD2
CASSLASGRAETQYF